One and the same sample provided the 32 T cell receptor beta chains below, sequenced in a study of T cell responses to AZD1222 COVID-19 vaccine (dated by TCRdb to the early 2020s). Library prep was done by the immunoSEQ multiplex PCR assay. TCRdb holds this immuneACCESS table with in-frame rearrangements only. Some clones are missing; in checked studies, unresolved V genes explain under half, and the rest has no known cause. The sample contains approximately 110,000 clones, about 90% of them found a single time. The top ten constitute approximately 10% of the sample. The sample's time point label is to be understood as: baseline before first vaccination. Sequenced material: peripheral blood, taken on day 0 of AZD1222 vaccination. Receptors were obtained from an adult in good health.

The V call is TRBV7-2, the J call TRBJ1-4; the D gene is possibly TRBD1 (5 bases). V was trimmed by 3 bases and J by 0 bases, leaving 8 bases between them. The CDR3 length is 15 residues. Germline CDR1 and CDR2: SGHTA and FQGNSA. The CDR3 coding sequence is TGTGCCAGCAGCTTTCAGGGTGCAACTAATGAAAAACTGTTTTTT. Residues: CASSFQGATNEKLFF.

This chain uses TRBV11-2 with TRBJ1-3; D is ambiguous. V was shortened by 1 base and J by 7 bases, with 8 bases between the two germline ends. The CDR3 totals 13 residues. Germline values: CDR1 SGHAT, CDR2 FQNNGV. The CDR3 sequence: CASSLGAFNTIYF. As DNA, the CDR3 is TGTGCCAGCAGCTTAGGTGCGTTTAACACCATATATTTT.

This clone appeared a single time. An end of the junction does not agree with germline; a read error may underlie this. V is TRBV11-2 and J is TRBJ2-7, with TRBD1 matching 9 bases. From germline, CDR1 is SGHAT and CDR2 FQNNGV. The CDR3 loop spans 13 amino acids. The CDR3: CASSLDRGYEQYF. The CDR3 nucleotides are TGTGCCAGCAGTTTAGACAGGGGGTACGAGCAGTACTTC.

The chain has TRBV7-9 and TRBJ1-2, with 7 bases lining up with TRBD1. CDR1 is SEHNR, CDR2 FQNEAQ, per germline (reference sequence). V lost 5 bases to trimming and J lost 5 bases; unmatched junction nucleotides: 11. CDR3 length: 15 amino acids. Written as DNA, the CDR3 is TGTGCCAGCAGCGCTACATACCGGGACAGATATGGCTACACCTTC. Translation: CASSATYRDRYGYTF. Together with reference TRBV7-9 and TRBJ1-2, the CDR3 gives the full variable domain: DTGVSQNPRHKITKRGQNVTFRCDPISEHNRLYWYRQTLGQGPEFLTYFQNEAQLEKSRLLSDRFSAERPKGSFSTLEIQRTEQGDSAMYLCASSATYRDRYGYTFGSGTRLTVV.

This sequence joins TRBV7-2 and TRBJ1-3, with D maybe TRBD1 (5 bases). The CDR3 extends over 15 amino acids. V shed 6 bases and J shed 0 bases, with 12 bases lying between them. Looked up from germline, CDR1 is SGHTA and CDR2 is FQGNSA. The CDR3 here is CASRVGGTSGNTIYF. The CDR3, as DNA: TGTGCCAGCAGGGTGGGGGGGACCTCTGGAAACACCATATATTTT. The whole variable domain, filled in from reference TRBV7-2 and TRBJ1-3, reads GAGVSQSPSNKVTEKGKDVELRCDPISGHTALYWYRQSLGQGLEFLIYFQGNSAPDKSGLPSDRFSAERTGGSVSTLTIQRTQQEDSAVYLCASRVGGTSGNTIYFGEGSWLTVV.

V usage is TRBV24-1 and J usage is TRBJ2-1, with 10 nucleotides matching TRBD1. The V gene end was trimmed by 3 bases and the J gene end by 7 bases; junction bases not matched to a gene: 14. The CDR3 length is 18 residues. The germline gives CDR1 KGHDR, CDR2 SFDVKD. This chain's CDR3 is CATSDPTVGTGELNEQFF. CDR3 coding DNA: TGTGCCACCAGTGATCCCACCGTTGGGACAGGGGAGTTAAATGAGCAGTTCTTC.

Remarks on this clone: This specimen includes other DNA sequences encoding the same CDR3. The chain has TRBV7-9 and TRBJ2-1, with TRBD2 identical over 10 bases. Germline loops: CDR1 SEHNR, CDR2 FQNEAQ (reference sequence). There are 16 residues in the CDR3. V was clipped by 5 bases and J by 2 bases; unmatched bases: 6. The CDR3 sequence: CASSLALAGAYNEQFF. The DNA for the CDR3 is TGTGCCAGCAGCCTCGCCCTAGCGGGAGCCTACAATGAGCAGTTCTTC. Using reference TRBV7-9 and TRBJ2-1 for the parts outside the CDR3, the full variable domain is DTGVSQNPRHKITKRGQNVTFRCDPISEHNRLYWYRQTLGQGPEFLTYFQNEAQLEKSRLLSDRFSAERPKGSFSTLEIQRTEQGDSAMYLCASSLALAGAYNEQFFGPGTRLTVL.

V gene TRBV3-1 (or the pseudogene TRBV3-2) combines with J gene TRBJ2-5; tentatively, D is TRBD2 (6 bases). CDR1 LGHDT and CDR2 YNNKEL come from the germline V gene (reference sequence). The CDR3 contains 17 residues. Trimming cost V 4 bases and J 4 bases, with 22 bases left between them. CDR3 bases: TGTGCCAGCAGCCCACTAGCACAAGTCCTGGGGGGAGAGACCCAGTACTTC. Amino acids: CASSPLAQVLGGETQYF.

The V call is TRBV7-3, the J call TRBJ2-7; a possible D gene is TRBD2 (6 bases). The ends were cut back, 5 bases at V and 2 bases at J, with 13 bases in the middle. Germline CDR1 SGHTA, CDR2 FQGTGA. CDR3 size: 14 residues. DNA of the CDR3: TGTGCCAGCAGCCTGGTGGGAGGCACCTACGAGCAGTACTTC. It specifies CASSLVGGTYEQYF.

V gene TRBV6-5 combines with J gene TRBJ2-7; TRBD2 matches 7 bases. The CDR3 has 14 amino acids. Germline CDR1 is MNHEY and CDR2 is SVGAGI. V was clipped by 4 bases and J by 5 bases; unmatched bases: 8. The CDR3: CASSLSGVSHEQYF. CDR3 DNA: TGTGCCAGCAGTTTGAGCGGGGTAAGTCACGAGCAGTACTTC.

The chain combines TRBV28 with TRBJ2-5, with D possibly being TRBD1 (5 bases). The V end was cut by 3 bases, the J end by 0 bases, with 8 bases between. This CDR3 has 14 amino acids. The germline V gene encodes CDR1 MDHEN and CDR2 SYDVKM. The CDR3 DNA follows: TGTGCCAGCAGTTTGCCAGGGAACCAAGAGACCCAGTACTTC. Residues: CASSLPGNQETQYF.

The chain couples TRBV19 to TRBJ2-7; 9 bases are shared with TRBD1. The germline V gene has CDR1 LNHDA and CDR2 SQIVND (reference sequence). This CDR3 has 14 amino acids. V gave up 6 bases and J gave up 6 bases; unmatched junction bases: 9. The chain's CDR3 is CASSPGQGVSEQYF. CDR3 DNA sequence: TGTGCCAGTAGCCCGGGACAGGGCGTCTCCGAGCAGTACTTC. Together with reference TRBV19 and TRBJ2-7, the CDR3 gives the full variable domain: DGGITQSPKYLFRKEGQNVTLSCEQNLNHDAMYWYRQDPGQGLRLIYYSQIVNDFQKGDIAEGYSVSREKKESFPLTVTSAQKNPTAFYLCASSPGQGVSEQYFGPGTRLTVT.

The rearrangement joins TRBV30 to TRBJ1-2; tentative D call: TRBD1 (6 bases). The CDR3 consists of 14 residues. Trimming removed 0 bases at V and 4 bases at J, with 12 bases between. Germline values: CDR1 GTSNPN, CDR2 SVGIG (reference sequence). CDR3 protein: CAWSVGGQGYGYTF. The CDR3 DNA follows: TGTGCCTGGAGTGTGGGGGGGCAAGGCTATGGCTACACCTTC.

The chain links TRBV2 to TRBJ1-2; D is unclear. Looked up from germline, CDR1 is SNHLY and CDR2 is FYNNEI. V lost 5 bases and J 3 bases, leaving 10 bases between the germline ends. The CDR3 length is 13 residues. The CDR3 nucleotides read TGTGCCAGCAGTCTGAACCTGGACTATGGCTACACCTTC. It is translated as CASSLNLDYGYTF.

CDR3 residues: CASSQQGAGADTQYF. In nucleotides, the CDR3 is TGTGCCAGCTCACAACAGGGGGCCGGGGCAGATACGCAGTATTTT. This chain joins TRBV18 and TRBJ2-3; 9 bases are a match to TRBD1. This CDR3 region has 15 residues. With V trimmed by 4 bases and J by 4 bases, 6 bases remained unmatched. Germline CDR1 is KGHSH and CDR2 is LQKENI.

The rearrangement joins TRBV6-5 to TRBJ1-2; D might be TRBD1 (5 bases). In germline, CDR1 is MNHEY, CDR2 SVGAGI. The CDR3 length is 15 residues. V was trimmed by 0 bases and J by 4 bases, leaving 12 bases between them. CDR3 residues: CASSYSVGAVYGYTF. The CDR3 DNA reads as TGTGCCAGCAGTTACTCGGTCGGGGCTGTCTATGGCTACACCTTC.

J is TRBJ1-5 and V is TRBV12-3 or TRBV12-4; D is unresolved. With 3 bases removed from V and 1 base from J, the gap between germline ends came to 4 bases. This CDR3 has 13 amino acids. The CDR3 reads CASSLMSNQPQHF. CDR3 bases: TGTGCCAGCAGTTTGATGAGCAATCAGCCCCAGCATTTT.

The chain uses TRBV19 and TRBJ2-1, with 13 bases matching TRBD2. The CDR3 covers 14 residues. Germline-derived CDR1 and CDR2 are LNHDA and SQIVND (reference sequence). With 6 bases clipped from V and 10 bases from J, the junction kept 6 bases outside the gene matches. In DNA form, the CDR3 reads TGTGCCAGTAGACTAGCGGGAGGGCCGCGGGAGCAGTTCTTC. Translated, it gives CASRLAGGPREQFF.

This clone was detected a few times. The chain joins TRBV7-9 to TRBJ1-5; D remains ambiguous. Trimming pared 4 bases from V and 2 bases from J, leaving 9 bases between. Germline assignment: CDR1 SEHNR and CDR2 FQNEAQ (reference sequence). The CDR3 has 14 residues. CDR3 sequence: CASSSTKGNQPQHF. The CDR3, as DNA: TGTGCCAGCAGCTCGACTAAAGGCAATCAGCCCCAGCATTTT.

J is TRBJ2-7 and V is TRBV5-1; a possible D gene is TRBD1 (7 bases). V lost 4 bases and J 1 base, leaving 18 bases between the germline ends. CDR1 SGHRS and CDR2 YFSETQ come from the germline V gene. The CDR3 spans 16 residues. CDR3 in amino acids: CASSILPGGPSYEQYF. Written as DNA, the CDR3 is TGCGCCAGCAGCATCCTGCCAGGGGGGCCTTCCTACGAGCAGTACTTC. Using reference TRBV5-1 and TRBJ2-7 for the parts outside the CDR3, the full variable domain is KAGVTQTPRYLIKTRGQQVTLSCSPISGHRSVSWYQQTPGQGLQFLFEYFSETQRNKGNFPGRFSGRQFSNSRSEMNVSTLELGDSALYLCASSILPGGPSYEQYFGPGTRLTVT.

CDR3 sequence: CASSSDRAYNQPQHF. The CDR3 DNA follows: TGTGCCAGCAGTTCGGACAGGGCCTACAATCAGCCCCAGCATTTT. The chain employs TRBV6-5 and TRBJ1-5, with TRBD1 matching 8 bases. From germline, CDR1 is MNHEY and CDR2 SVGAGI. The V gene end was trimmed by 4 bases and the J gene end by 3 bases; junction bases not matched to a gene: 5. CDR3 size: 15 residues.

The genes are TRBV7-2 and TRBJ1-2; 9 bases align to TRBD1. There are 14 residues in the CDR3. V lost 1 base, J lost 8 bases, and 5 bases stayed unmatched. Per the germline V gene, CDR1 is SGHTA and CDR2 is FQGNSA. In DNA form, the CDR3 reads TGTGCCAGCAGCTTAGGGGGGACAGGGAAGGGCTACACCTTC. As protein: CASSLGGTGKGYTF.

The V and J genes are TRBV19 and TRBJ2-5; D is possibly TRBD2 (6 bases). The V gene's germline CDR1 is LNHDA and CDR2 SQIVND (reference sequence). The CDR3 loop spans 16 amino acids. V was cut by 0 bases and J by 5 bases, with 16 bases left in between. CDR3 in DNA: TGTGCCAGTAGTATAGATAGCCGGACGGCGGGGGAGACCCAGTACTTC. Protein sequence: CASSIDSRTAGETQYF. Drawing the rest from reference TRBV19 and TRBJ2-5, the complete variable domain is DGGITQSPKYLFRKEGQNVTLSCEQNLNHDAMYWYRQDPGQGLRLIYYSQIVNDFQKGDIAEGYSVSREKKESFPLTVTSAQKNPTAFYLCASSIDSRTAGETQYFGPGTRLLVL.

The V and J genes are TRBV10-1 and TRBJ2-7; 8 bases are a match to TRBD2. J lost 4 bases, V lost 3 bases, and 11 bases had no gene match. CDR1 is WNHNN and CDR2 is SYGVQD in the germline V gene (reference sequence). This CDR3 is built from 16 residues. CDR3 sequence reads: CASSDTRGTSRYEQYF. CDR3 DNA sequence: TGCGCCAGCAGTGACACGAGGGGGACTAGTCGTTACGAGCAGTACTTC.

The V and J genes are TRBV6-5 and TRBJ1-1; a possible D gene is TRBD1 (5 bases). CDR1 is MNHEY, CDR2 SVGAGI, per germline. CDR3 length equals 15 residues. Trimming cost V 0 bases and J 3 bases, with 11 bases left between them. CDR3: CASSYSRTGDTEAFF. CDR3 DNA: TGTGCCAGCAGTTACTCGCGAACGGGGGACACTGAAGCTTTCTTT.

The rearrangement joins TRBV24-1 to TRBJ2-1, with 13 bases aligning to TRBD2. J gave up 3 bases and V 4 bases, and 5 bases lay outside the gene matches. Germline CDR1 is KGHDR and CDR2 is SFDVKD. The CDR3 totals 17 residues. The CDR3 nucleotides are TGTGCCACCAGTGACAGTGGGACTAGCGGGGACTACAATGAGCAGTTCTTC. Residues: CATSDSGTSGDYNEQFF.

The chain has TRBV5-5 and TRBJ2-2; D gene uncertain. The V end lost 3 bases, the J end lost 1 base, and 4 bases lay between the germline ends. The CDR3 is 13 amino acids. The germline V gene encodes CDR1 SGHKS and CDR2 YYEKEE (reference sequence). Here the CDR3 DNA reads TGTGCCAGCAGCTCATTGAACACCGGGGAGCTGTTTTTT. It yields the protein CASSSLNTGELFF.

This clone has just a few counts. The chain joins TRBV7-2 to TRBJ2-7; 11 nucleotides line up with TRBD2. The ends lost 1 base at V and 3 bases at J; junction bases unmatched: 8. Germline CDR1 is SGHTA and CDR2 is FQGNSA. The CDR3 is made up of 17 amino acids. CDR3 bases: TGTGCCAGCAGCTTAGTGGCTAGCGGGAGGTATGGCTACGAGCAGTACTTC. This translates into CASSLVASGRYGYEQYF.

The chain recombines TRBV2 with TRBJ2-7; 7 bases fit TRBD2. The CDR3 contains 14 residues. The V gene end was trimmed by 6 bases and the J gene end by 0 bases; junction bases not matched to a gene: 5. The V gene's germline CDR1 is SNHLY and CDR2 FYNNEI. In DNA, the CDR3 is TGTGCCAGCAGGGGAGGGGCGGCCTCCTACGAGCAGTACTTC. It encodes CASRGGAASYEQYF.

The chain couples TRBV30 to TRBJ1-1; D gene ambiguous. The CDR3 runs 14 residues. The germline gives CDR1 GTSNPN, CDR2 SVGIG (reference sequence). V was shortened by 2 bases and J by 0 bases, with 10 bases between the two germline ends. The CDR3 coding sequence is TGTGCCTGGAGTCTCCGGGCGGTGAACACTGAAGCTTTCTTT. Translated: CAWSLRAVNTEAFF.

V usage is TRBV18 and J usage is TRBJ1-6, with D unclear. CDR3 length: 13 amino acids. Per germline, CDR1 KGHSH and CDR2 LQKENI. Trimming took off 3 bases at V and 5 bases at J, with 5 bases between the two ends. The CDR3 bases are TGTGCCAGCTCACCGGAGGATAATTCACCCCTCCACTTT. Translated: CASSPEDNSPLHF.

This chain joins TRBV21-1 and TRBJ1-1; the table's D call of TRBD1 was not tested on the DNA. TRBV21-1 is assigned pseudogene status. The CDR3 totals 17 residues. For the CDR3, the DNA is TGTGCCAGCAGCAAAGCGCTGGCAGGGGGTGAGAACACTGAAGCTTTCTTT. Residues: CASSKALAGGENTEAFF.